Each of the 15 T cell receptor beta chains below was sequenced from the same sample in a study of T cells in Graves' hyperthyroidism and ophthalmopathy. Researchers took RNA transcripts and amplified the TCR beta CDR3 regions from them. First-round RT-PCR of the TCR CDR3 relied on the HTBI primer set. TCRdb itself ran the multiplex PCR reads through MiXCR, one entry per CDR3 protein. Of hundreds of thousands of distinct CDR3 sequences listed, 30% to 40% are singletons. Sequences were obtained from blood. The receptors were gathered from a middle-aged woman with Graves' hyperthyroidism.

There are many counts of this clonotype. The CDR3 is CSVGGTEGYTF. CDR3 nucleotide sequence: TGCAGCGTTGGAGGGACAGAAGGCTACACCTTC. V gene TRBV29-1 combines with J gene TRBJ1-2; 7 bases match TRBD1. J gave up 8 bases and V 4 bases, and 4 bases lay outside the gene matches. Germline CDR1 SQVTM, CDR2 ANQGSEA. The CDR3 contains 11 residues.

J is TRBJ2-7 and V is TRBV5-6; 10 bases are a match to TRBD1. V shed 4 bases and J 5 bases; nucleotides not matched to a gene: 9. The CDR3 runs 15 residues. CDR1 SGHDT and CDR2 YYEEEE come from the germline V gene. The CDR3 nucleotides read TGTGCCAGCAGCGGACCGGGACAGGGGTCCGACGAGCAGTACTTC. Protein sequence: CASSGPGQGSDEQYF.

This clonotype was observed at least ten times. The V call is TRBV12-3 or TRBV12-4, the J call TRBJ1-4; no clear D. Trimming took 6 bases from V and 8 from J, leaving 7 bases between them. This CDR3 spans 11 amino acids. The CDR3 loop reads CASSLSEKLFF. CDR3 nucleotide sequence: TGTGCCAGCAGCTTATCCGAAAAACTGTTTTTT.

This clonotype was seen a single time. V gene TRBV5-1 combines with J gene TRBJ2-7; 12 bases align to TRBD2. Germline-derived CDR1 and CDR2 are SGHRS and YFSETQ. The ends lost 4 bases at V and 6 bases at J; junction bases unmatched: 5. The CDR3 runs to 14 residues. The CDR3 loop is CASSLPGLAGEQYF. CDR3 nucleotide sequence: TGCGCCAGCAGCCTTCCGGGACTAGCGGGCGAGCAGTACTTC.

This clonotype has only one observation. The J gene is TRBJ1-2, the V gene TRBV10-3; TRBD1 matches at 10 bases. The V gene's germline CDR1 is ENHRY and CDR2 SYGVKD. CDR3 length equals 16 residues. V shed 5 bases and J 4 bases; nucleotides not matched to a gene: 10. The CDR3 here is CAISSPGQGTSYGYTF. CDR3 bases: TGTGCCATCAGTTCACCGGGACAGGGGACGAGCTATGGCTACACCTTC.

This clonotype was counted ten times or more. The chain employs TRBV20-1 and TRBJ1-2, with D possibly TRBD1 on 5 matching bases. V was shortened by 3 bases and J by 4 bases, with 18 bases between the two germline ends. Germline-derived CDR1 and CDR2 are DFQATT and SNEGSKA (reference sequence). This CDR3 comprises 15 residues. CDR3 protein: CSASRFQGFSYGYTF. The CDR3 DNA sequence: TGCAGTGCTAGCCGTTTCCAGGGTTTTAGCTATGGCTACACCTTC.

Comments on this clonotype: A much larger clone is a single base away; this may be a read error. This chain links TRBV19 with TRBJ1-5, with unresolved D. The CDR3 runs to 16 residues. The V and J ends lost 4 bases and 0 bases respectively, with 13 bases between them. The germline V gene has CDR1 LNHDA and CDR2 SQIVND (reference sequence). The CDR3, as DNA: TGTGCCAGTAGTACCAGACGGGCCCCTAGCAATCAGCCCCAGCATTTT. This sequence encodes CASSTRRAPSNQPQHF.

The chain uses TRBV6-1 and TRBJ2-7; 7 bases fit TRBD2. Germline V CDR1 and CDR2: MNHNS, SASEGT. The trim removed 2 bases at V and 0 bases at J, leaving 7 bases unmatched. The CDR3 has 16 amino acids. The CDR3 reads CASSEMLAVTSYEQYF. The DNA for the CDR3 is TGTGCCAGCAGTGAAATGCTAGCGGTTACCTCCTACGAGCAGTACTTC.

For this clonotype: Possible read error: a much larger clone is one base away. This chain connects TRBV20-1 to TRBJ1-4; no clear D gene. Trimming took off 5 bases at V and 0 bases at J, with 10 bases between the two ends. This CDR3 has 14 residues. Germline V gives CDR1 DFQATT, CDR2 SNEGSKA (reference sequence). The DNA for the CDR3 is TGCAGTGCTCGGACCGCCACAACTAATGAAAAACTGTTTTTT. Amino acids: CSARTATTNEKLFF.

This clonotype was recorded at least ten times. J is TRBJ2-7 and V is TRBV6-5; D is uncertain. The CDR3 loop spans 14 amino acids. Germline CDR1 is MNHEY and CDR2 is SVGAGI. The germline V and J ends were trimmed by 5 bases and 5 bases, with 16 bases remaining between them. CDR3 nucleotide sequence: TGTGCCAGCAGTACGGGCCAGAGGAAAGACGAGCAGTACTTC. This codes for CASSTGQRKDEQYF.

The CDR3 reads CASSWASFETQYF. The CDR3 DNA reads TGTGCCAGCAGTTGGGCGAGTTTCGAGACCCAGTACTTC. The rearrangement uses TRBV13 and TRBJ2-5, with D hard to call. The CDR3 contains 13 residues. Germline V lookup: CDR1 PRHDT, CDR2 FYEKMQ (reference sequence). V lost 6 bases and J lost 5, with 13 bases in between. The full variable domain, in which reference TRBV13 and TRBJ2-5 provide the parts outside the CDR3, is AAGVIQSPRHLIKEKRETATLKCYPIPRHDTVYWYQQGPGQDPQFLISFYEKMQSDKGSIPDRFSAQQFSDYHSELNMSSLELGDSALYFCASSWASFETQYFGPGTRLLVL.

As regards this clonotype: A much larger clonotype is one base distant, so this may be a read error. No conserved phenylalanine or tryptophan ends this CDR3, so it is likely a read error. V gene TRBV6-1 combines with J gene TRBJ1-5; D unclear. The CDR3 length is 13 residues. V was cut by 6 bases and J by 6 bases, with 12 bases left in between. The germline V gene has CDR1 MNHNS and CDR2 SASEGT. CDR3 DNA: TGTGCCAGCAGGGTCTGGCGGGGTCAGCCCCAGCATGTT. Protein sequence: CASRVWRGQPQHV.

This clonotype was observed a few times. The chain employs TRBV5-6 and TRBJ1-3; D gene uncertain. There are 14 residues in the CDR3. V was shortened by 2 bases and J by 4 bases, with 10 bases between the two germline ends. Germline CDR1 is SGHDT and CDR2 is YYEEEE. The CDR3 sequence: CASSFPVPGNTIYF. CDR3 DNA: TGTGCCAGCAGCTTTCCGGTACCCGGAAACACCATATATTTT.

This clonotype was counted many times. The CDR3 region has the DNA TGTGCCAGCAACCGACAGATACAAGAGACCCAGTACTTC. Amino acid sequence: CASNRQIQETQYF. The chain uses TRBV6-5 and TRBJ2-5; perhaps TRBD1 as D (5 bases). Germline-derived CDR1 and CDR2 are MNHEY and SVGAGI. Trimming shortened V by 7 bases and J by 2 bases, and 11 bases separated the two germline ends. The CDR3 runs 13 residues.

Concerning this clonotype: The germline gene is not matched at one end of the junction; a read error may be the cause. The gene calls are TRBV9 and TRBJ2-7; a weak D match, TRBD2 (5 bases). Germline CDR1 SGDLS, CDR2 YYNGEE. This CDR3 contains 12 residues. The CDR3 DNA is TGTGCCAGCAGGGACTCCCACTACGGGCAGTACTTC. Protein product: CASRDSHYGQYF.